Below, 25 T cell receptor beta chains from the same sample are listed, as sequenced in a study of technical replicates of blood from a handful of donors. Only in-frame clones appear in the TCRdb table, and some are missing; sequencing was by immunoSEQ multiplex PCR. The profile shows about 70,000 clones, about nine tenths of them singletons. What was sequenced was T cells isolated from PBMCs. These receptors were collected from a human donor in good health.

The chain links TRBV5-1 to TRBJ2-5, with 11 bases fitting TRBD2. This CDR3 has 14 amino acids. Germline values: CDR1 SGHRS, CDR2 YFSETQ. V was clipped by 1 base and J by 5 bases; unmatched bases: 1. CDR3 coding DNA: TGCGCCAGCAGCTTGACTAGCGGGAGCGAGACCCAGTACTTC. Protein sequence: CASSLTSGSETQYF.

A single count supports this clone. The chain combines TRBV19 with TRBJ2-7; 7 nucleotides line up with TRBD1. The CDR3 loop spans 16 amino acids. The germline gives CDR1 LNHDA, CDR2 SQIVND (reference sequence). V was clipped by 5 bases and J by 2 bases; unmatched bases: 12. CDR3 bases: TGTGCCAGTAGTCCACTGGGACAGCCAACTACCTACGAGCAGTACTTC. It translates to CASSPLGQPTTYEQYF.

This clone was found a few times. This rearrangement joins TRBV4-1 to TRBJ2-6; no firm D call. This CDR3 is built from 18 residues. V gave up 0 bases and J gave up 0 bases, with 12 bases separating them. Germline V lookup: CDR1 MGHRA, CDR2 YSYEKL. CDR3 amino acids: CASSQEQSSFSGANVLTF. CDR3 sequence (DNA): TGCGCCAGCAGCCAAGAACAGTCCTCCTTCTCTGGGGCCAACGTCCTGACTTTC.

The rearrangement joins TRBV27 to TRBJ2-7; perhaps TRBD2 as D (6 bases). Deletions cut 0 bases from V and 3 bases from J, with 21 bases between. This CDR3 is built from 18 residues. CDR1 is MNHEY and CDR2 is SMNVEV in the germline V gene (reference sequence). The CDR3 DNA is TGTGCCAGCAGTTTATCAAGGTTTAAGCGGGTAGTTTTCTACGAGCAGTACTTC. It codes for CASSLSRFKRVVFYEQYF.

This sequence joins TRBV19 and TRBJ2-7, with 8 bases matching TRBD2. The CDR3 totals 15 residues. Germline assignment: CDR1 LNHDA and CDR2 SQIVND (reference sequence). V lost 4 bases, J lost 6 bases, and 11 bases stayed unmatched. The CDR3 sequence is CASSTPLADLREQYF. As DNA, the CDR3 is TGTGCCAGTAGTACCCCACTAGCGGATTTACGCGAGCAGTACTTC.

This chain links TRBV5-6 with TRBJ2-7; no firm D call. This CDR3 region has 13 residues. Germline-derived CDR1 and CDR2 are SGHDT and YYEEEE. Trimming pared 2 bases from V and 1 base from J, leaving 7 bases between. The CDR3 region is CASSLPVSYEQYF. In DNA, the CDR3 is TGTGCCAGCAGCTTACCAGTGTCCTACGAGCAGTACTTC.

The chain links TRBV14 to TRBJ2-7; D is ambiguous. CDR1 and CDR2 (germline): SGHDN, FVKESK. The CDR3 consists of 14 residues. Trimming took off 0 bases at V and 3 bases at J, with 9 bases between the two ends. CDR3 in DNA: TGTGCCAGCAGCCAAGAGAACGCTAACTACGAGCAGTACTTC. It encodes CASSQENANYEQYF.

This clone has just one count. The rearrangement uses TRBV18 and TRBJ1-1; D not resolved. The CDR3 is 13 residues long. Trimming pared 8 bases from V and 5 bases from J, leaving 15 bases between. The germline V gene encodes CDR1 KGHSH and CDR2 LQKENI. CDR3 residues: CASTLYGGTEAFF. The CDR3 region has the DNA TGTGCCAGCACCCTCTACGGCGGTACTGAAGCTTTCTTT.

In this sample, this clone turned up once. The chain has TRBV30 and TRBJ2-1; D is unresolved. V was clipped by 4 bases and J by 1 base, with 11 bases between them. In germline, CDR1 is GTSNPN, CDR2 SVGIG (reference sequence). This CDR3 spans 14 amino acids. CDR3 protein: CAWTSSASYNEQFF. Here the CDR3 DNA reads TGTGCCTGGACTTCCAGCGCTTCCTACAATGAGCAGTTCTTC.

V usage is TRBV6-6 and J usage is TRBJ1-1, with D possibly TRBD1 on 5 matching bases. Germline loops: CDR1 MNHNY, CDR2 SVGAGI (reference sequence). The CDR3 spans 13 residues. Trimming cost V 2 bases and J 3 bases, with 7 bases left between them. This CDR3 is CASSYLTDTEAFF. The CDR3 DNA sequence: TGTGCCAGCAGTTACCTGACAGACACTGAAGCTTTCTTT.

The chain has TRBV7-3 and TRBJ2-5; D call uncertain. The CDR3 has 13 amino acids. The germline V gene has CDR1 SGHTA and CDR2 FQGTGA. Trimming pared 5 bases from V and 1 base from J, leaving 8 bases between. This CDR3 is CASSPQFQETQYF. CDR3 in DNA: TGTGCCAGCAGCCCCCAATTCCAAGAGACCCAGTACTTC.

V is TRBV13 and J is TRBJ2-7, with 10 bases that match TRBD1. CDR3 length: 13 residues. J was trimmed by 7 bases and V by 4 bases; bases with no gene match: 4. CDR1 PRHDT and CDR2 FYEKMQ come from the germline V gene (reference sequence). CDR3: CASSSRDRGEQYF. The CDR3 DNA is TGTGCCAGCAGCTCCCGGGACAGGGGTGAGCAGTACTTC.

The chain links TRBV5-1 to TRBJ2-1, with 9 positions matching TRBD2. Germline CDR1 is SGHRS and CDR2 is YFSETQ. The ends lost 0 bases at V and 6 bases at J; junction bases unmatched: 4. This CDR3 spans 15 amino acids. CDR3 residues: CASSLATSGSNEQFF. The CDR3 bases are TGCGCCAGCAGCTTGGCGACTAGCGGATCCAATGAGCAGTTCTTC.

The CDR3 region is CATAEGLQYEQYF. As DNA, the CDR3 is TGTGCTACGGCCGAGGGACTCCAATACGAGCAGTACTTC. This rearrangement joins TRBV19 to TRBJ2-7, with D possibly being TRBD2 (6 bases). Germline V gene lookup returns CDR1 LNHDA and CDR2 SQIVND (reference sequence). The CDR3 is 13 amino acids.

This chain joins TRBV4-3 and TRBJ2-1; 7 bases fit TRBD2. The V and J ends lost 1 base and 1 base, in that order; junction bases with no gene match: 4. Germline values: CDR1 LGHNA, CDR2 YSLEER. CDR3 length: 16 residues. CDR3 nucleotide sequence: TGCGCCAGCAGCCAAGTATGGCGGGAGTCCTACAATGAGCAGTTCTTC. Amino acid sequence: CASSQVWRESYNEQFF.

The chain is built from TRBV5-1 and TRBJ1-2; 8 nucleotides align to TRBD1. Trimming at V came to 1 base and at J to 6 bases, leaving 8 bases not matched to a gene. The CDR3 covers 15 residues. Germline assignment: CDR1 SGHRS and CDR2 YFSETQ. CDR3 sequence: CASSLLGQGVDGYTF. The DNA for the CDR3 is TGCGCCAGCAGCTTGCTAGGACAGGGCGTCGATGGCTACACCTTC.

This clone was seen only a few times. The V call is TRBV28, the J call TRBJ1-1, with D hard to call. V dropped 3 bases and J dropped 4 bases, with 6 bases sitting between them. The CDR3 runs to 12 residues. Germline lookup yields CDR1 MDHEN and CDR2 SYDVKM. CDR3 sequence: CASSFPGTEAFF. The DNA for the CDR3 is TGTGCCAGCAGTTTTCCCGGCACTGAAGCTTTCTTT.

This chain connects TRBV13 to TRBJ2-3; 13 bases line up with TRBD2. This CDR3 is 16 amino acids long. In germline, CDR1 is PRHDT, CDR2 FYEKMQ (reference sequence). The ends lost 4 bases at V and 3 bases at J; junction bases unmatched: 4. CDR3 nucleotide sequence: TGTGCCAGCAGCTCCGGACTAGCGGGAGATACAGATACGCAGTATTTT. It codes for CASSSGLAGDTDTQYF. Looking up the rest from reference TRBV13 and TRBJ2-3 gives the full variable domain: AAGVIQSPRHLIKEKRETATLKCYPIPRHDTVYWYQQGPGQDPQFLISFYEKMQSDKGSIPDRFSAQQFSDYHSELNMSSLELGDSALYFCASSSGLAGDTDTQYFGPGTRLTVL.

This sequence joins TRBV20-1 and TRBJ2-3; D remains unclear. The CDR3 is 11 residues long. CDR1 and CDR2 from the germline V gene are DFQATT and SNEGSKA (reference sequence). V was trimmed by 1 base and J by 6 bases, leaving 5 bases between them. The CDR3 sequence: CSARVRDTQYF. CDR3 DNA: TGCAGTGCTAGAGTTCGGGATACGCAGTATTTT.

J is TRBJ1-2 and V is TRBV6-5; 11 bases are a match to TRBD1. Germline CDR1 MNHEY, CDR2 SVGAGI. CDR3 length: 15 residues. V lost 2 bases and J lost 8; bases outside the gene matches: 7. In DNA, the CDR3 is TGTGCCAGCAGTTACGCGCCGGGACAGGGGGGAGGCTACACCTTC. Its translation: CASSYAPGQGGGYTF.

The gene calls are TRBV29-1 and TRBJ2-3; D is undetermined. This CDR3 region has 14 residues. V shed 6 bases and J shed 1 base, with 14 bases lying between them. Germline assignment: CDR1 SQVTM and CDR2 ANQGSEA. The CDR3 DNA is TGCAGCGTCCCCCCTGATACGGGCACAGATACGCAGTATTTT. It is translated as CSVPPDTGTDTQYF.

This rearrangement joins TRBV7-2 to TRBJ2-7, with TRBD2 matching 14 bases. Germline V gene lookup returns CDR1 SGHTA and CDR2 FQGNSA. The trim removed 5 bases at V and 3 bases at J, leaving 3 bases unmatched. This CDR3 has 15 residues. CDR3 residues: CASSPTSGRGYEQYF. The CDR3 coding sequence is TGTGCCAGCAGCCCGACTAGCGGGAGGGGCTACGAGCAGTACTTC.

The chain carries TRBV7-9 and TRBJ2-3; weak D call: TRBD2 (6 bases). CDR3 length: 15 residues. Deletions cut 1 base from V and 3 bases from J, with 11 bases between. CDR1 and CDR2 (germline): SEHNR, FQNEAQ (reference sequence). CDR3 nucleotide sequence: TGTGCCAGCAGCTTAGGTATTAGCGGAACAGATACGCAGTATTTT. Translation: CASSLGISGTDTQYF.

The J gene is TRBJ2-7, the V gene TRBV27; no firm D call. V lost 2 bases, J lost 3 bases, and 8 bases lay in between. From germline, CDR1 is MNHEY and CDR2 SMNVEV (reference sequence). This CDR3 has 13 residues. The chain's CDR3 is CASSLTSNYEQYF. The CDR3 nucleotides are TGTGCCAGCAGTTTAACTTCAAACTACGAGCAGTACTTC.

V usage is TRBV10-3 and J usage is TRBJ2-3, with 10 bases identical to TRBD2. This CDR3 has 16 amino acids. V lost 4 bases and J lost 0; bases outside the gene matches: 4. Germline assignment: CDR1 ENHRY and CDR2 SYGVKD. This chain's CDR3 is CAISGPTSGSTDTQYF. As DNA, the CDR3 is TGTGCCATCAGTGGCCCGACTAGCGGGAGCACAGATACGCAGTATTTT.